These 26 T cell receptor beta chains share one sample of origin, sequenced in a study of cytomegalovirus exposure and HLA in healthy donors. The PCR was carried out with 60 Vbeta primers and 13 Jbeta primers. Sequenced by immunoSEQ multiplex PCR; TCRdb stores in-frame clones only, minus some. The table shows approximately 150,000 clones, with roughly 75% occurring only once. What was sequenced was PBMCs. These receptors were obtained from a female donor in good health and CMV-seronegative.

The chain links TRBV6-5 to TRBJ1-2, with a weak D call TRBD1 (5 bases). V was pared by 6 bases and J by 6 bases, with 17 bases between. Germline V lookup: CDR1 MNHEY, CDR2 SVGAGI. This CDR3 region has 14 residues. CDR3 bases: TGTGCCAGCAGCCCCCGGGGGGTAGAGGATGGCTACACCTTC. This encodes CASSPRGVEDGYTF.

The gene calls are TRBV20-1 and TRBJ1-2, with D unclear. CDR1 is DFQATT and CDR2 is SNEGSKA in the germline V gene (reference sequence). The V end lost 6 bases, the J end lost 8 bases, and 7 bases lay between the germline ends. CDR3 size: 9 residues. The CDR3 coding sequence is TGCAGTGCCACACAGGGCTACACCTTC. It encodes CSATQGYTF.

The gene calls are TRBV6-5 and TRBJ1-2; 10 nucleotides align to TRBD1. This CDR3 spans 15 amino acids. In germline, CDR1 is MNHEY, CDR2 SVGAGI. The V segment lost 2 bases and the J segment 4 bases; nucleotides outside the gene matches: 4. Here the CDR3 reads CASSYDRGRGYGYTF. Here the CDR3 DNA reads TGTGCCAGCAGTTACGACAGGGGGCGCGGCTATGGCTACACCTTC.

V and J are TRBV6-1 and TRBJ2-3; D might be TRBD1 (5 bases). This CDR3 has 15 residues. Trimming stripped 5 bases from V and 4 bases from J, with 16 bases between. The V gene's germline CDR1 is MNHNS and CDR2 SASEGT. CDR3 amino acids: CASSSAGAGPDTQYF. The CDR3 DNA follows: TGTGCCAGCAGTTCAGCTGGGGCCGGCCCAGATACGCAGTATTTT.

The table lists this clone with a count of one. The chain joins TRBV7-2 to TRBJ1-3; a weak D match, TRBD1 (5 bases). V was shortened by 1 base and J by 2 bases, with 9 bases between the two germline ends. The CDR3 sequence is 15 residues long. Germline V gene data show CDR1 as SGHTA and CDR2 as FQGNSA. CDR3 sequence reads: CASSLGGGTGNTIYF. The CDR3 DNA sequence: TGTGCCAGCAGCTTAGGTGGGGGGACTGGAAACACCATATATTTT.

The chain carries TRBV19 and TRBJ1-1; 7 bases fit TRBD1. With 7 bases clipped from V and 6 bases from J, the junction kept 11 bases outside the gene matches. Germline V gives CDR1 LNHDA, CDR2 SQIVND (reference sequence). The CDR3 has 14 amino acids. CDR3 nucleotide sequence: TGTGCCAGTAAGGGGATGACAGGGTACCCTGAAGCTTTCTTT. Protein product: CASKGMTGYPEAFF.

The chain combines TRBV5-4 with TRBJ2-3; TRBD2 matches at 8 bases. The germline CDR1 and CDR2 sequences are SGHNT and YYREEE (reference sequence). This CDR3 comprises 14 residues. J lost 2 bases, V lost 5 bases, and 4 bases had no gene match. For the CDR3, the DNA is TGTGCCAGCAGTGTAGCGGGGTACACAGATACGCAGTATTTT. It yields the protein CASSVAGYTDTQYF. Full variable domain (outside the CDR3, taken from reference TRBV5-4 and TRBJ2-3): ETGVTQSPTHLIKTRGQQVTLRCSSQSGHNTVSWYQQALGQGPQFIFQYYREEENGRGNFPPRFSGLQFPNYSSELNVNALELDDSALYLCASSVAGYTDTQYFGPGTRLTVL.

The J gene is TRBJ1-1, the V gene TRBV2; 11 bases fit TRBD1. Per the germline V gene, CDR1 is SNHLY and CDR2 is FYNNEI. V lost 1 base to trimming and J lost 6 bases; unmatched junction nucleotides: 7. The CDR3 length is 16 residues. DNA of the CDR3: TGTGCCAGCAGTGAAGGGGCCGGGACAGGGGGGCCTGAAGCTTTCTTT. It encodes CASSEGAGTGGPEAFF.

The chain is built from TRBV4-3 and TRBJ1-4; perhaps TRBD1 as D (6 bases). The length of the CDR3 is 17 residues. Per germline, CDR1 LGHNA and CDR2 YSLEER. V shed 3 bases and J shed 6 bases, with 20 bases lying between them. CDR3 protein: CASSQMGRGRGDEKLFF. The CDR3 bases are TGCGCCAGCAGCCAGATGGGGAGAGGGAGGGGGGATGAAAAACTGTTTTTT.

The gene calls are TRBV6-5 and TRBJ2-1; the match to TRBD2 covers 11 bases. V shed 4 bases, J shed 7 bases, and the junction held 9 bases outside the gene matches. The CDR3 contains 16 residues. The germline V gene encodes CDR1 MNHEY and CDR2 SVGAGI. The CDR3 loop reads CASSLTSGSSWNEQFF. CDR3 nucleotides: TGTGCCAGCAGTTTAACTAGCGGGAGTTCGTGGAATGAGCAGTTCTTC.

The CDR3 sequence: CASSPAGTGRTGELFF. In DNA, the CDR3 is TGTGCCAGCAGCCCGGCCGGGACAGGCCGCACCGGGGAGCTGTTTTTT. The V and J genes are TRBV7-2 and TRBJ2-2; 8 positions match TRBD1. Trimming cost V 5 bases and J 4 bases; bases outside gene matches: 9. This CDR3 comprises 16 residues. In germline, CDR1 is SGHTA, CDR2 FQGNSA.

This clone appeared a single time. The V gene is TRBV11-3, the J gene TRBJ1-1; the D gene is possibly TRBD1 (5 bases). Per the germline V gene, CDR1 is SGHNT and CDR2 is YENEEA. Trimming took 5 bases from V and 4 from J, leaving 11 bases between them. The CDR3 is 13 amino acids. DNA for the CDR3: TGTGCCAGCAGCCCTACGGGGGGCACTGAAGCTTTCTTT. Encoded protein: CASSPTGGTEAFF.

The chain is built from TRBV12-1 and TRBJ1-2; no check of the table's D call, TRBD1, against the DNA was made. TRBV12-1 is deemed a pseudogene. CDR3 length: 15 amino acids. The CDR3 DNA follows: TGTGCCAGCAGCTCCCGGGACAGCTACAACTATGGCTACACCTTC. This encodes CASSSRDSYNYGYTF.

This clone was seen more than once but under ten times. The chain has TRBV9 and TRBJ2-7; D may be TRBD1 (5 bases). This CDR3 is 16 amino acids long. Trimming left V 3 bases short and J 0 bases short, with 16 bases between. Germline CDR1 reads SGDLS; CDR2 reads YYNGEE. The CDR3 here is CASSAEGDYPSYEQYF. The CDR3 region has the DNA TGTGCCAGCAGCGCCGAAGGGGATTACCCCTCCTACGAGCAGTACTTC.

In this sample, this clone turned up once. The J gene is TRBJ1-5, the V gene TRBV28, with D tentatively TRBD1 (6 bases). Per the germline V gene, CDR1 is MDHEN and CDR2 is SYDVKM. The CDR3 has 15 residues. The V and J ends lost 6 bases and 0 bases respectively, with 12 bases between them. DNA for the CDR3: TGTGCCAGCAGAAAGACAGGAGATAGCAATCAGCCCCAGCATTTT. Protein: CASRKTGDSNQPQHF.

This clone has a handful of counts. The chain joins TRBV2 to TRBJ1-6, with a tentative D call TRBD1 (6 bases). Trimming stripped 9 bases from V and 6 bases from J, with 15 bases between. The CDR3 loop spans 14 amino acids. Germline V gene lookup returns CDR1 SNHLY and CDR2 FYNNEI. CDR3 amino acids: CARGMGHSNSPLHF. The CDR3, as DNA: TGTGCCAGGGGTATGGGACACAGTAATTCACCCCTCCACTTT.

Concerning this clone itself: Other DNA sequences of this sample code for an identical CDR3. The genes are TRBV28 and TRBJ1-5, with D unresolved. Germline-derived CDR1 and CDR2 are MDHEN and SYDVKM. V was trimmed by 7 bases and J by 5 bases, leaving 21 bases between them. This CDR3 is built from 16 residues. The CDR3 protein is CASNSQTEGSYQPQHF. The CDR3 DNA follows: TGTGCCAGCAACTCCCAGACTGAGGGCAGTTATCAGCCCCAGCATTTT.

The gene calls are TRBV7-8 and TRBJ2-3; TRBD1 agrees at 10 bases. V lost 5 bases, J lost 4 bases, and 6 bases stayed unmatched. Germline assignment: CDR1 SGHVS and CDR2 FQNEAQ. The CDR3 is 15 amino acids. CDR3 sequence (DNA): TGTGCCAGCAGCCCCGGGACAGGGGTCTCAGATACGCAGTATTTT. Amino acids: CASSPGTGVSDTQYF.

V and J are TRBV6-6 and TRBJ1-1; tentative D call: TRBD1 (5 bases). The germline V and J ends were trimmed by 4 bases and 1 base, with 10 bases remaining between them. Germline CDR1 and CDR2: MNHNY and SVGAGI (reference sequence). CDR3 length equals 14 residues. CDR3 loop: CASSLEGRNTEAFF. The CDR3, as DNA: TGTGCCAGCAGTTTGGAGGGGCGGAACACTGAAGCTTTCTTT.

The sample holds many counts of this clone. V gene TRBV6-5 combines with J gene TRBJ1-1; 7 nucleotides match TRBD1. V lost 0 bases to trimming and J lost 3 bases; unmatched junction nucleotides: 4. The CDR3 contains 15 residues. The germline V gene encodes CDR1 MNHEY and CDR2 SVGAGI. The CDR3 spells CASSYSPDRDTEAFF. The CDR3 DNA follows: TGTGCCAGCAGTTACTCGCCAGACAGGGACACTGAAGCTTTCTTT.

The chain carries TRBV6-1 and TRBJ1-1; D is ambiguous. CDR3 size: 15 residues. With 4 bases removed from V and 1 base from J, the gap between germline ends came to 13 bases. Germline values: CDR1 MNHNS, CDR2 SASEGT. In DNA form, the CDR3 reads TGTGCCAGCAGTGCGCCCCGGTTTCCGAACACTGAAGCTTTCTTT. Amino acids: CASSAPRFPNTEAFF.

The J gene is TRBJ2-3, the V gene TRBV19, with D possibly TRBD2 on 5 matching bases. The germline V and J ends were trimmed by 5 bases and 7 bases, with 10 bases remaining between them. Germline values: CDR1 LNHDA, CDR2 SQIVND (reference sequence). The CDR3 totals 12 residues. In DNA form, the CDR3 reads TGTGCCAGTAGTTCTCCCGGGAATACGCAGTATTTT. Translating gives CASSSPGNTQYF.

The chain employs TRBV4-2 and TRBJ1-2, with a possible D match to TRBD1 (6 bases). There are 14 residues in the CDR3. Looked up from germline, CDR1 is LGHNA and CDR2 is YNFKEQ. Trimming shortened V by 0 bases and J by 3 bases, and 8 bases separated the two germline ends. CDR3 region: CASSQEKGDYGYTF. In DNA, the CDR3 is TGTGCCAGCAGCCAAGAGAAGGGGGACTATGGCTACACCTTC.

The DNA for the CDR3 is TGTGCCAGCAGCCAAGATGGGGGCCAACTGTTCTTC. Translated: CASSQDGGQLFF. The chain couples TRBV4-2 to TRBJ2-1; D possibly corresponds to TRBD1 (6 bases). V was cut by 0 bases and J by 15 bases, with 12 bases left in between. This CDR3 has 12 amino acids. From germline, CDR1 is LGHNA and CDR2 YNFKEQ.

This clone has more than one count but fewer than ten. This chain uses TRBV6-4 with TRBJ2-1, with 8 bases matching TRBD2. Germline-derived CDR1 and CDR2 are MRHNA and SNTAGT. V lost 5 bases, J lost 3 bases, and 6 bases stayed unmatched. This CDR3 contains 15 residues. DNA for the CDR3: TGTGCCAGCAGTCCCAGCGGGAGCAGCTACAATGAGCAGTTCTTC. Protein product: CASSPSGSSYNEQFF.

A single count supports this clone. The rearrangement joins TRBV5-1 to TRBJ1-6; tentative D call: TRBD1 (5 bases). The CDR3 spans 14 residues. Between the trimmed V and J ends, which lost 0 bases and 16 bases, there was a span of 17 bases. Germline V gives CDR1 SGHRS, CDR2 YFSETQ. The CDR3 reads CASSLAGTDDGLHF. The CDR3 nucleotides are TGCGCCAGCAGCTTGGCCGGGACTGACGACGGTCTCCACTTT. Using reference TRBV5-1 and TRBJ1-6 for the parts outside the CDR3, the full variable domain is KAGVTQTPRYLIKTRGQQVTLSCSPISGHRSVSWYQQTPGQGLQFLFEYFSETQRNKGNFPGRFSGRQFSNSRSEMNVSTLELGDSALYLCASSLAGTDDGLHFGNGTRLTVT.